This record looks at one T cell receptor (beta chain) sequence and its context. Its antigen is unknown. After removal of 8 bases from V and 2 bases from J, the junction contained 7 bases not matched to a gene. The CDR3 has 13 amino acids. Germline V CDR1 and CDR2: SQVTM, ANQGSEA. This specimen comes from a study of regulatory T cells in long-lasting Graves disease. Whole-study results and caveats: Gene preferences differed: TRBV28, TRBJ1-2, TRBJ2-5 in persistent cases.

As to time point: persistent/refractory GD, antithyroid drugs over 5 years with positive TRAb. After RNA was extracted from PBMCs, the TCR library was made from it. The authors drew about 9 milliliters of peripheral blood into EDTA tubes. CDR3-region Arm-PCR and iRepertoire HTBI primers produced the TCR beta libraries. TCRdb reprocessed the multiplex PCR reads with MiXCR, giving one entry per CDR3 protein. The data show some 300,000 distinct CDR3 sequences, 20% to 25% seen once. Specimen: peripheral blood mononuclear cells (PBMCs), collected when the disease was refractory, from a patient treated with antithyroid drugs. This clonotype originated in a female donor with Graves disease. The V gene is TRBV29-1, the J gene TRBJ2-3; TRBD2 matches 7 bases. CDR3 in amino acids: CSQRGLYTDTQYF. DNA of the CDR3: TGCAGCCAACGGGGACTATACACAGATACGCAGTATTTT.